Below, 9 T cell receptor beta chains from the same sample are listed, as sequenced in a study of blood T cells in healthy people across ages. Then a second PCR, running roughly 6 to 12 cycles, was carried out with a sample-barcoded 5' primer and a J-beta primer mix. TCRdb re-analysed the 5' RACE reads in MiXCR, keeping a single row per CDR3 protein. The repertoire holds almost 300,000 distinct CDR3 sequences, with about 25% as singletons. Sequences were obtained from blood. These receptors were obtained from a woman in her seventies in good health.

This clonotype has just a few counts. V and J are TRBV29-1 and TRBJ2-1; D remains ambiguous. CDR3 size: 13 residues. The V end was cut by 5 bases, the J end by 4 bases, with 12 bases between. Germline values: CDR1 SQVTM, CDR2 ANQGSEA. DNA for the CDR3: TGCAGCGTTTATAGACCTGGATACAATGAGCAGTTCTTC. This encodes CSVYRPGYNEQFF.

The V and J genes are TRBV12-3 or TRBV12-4 and TRBJ2-1; 11 nucleotides match TRBD2. J was trimmed by 7 bases and V by 3 bases; bases with no gene match: 8. The CDR3 has 16 residues. The CDR3 loop is CASSFLTSGNRNEQFF. The CDR3 nucleotides read TGTGCCAGCAGTTTCCTGACTAGCGGGAACCGAAATGAGCAGTTCTTC.

For the CDR3, the DNA is TGTGCCAGCAGTTGGGCAGGGGCTAGAGAGCAGTACTTC. This sequence encodes CASSWAGAREQYF. The chain joins TRBV12-3 or TRBV12-4 to TRBJ2-5, with a tentative D call TRBD1 (6 bases). The V end lost 4 bases, the J end lost 11 bases, and 17 bases lay between the germline ends. This CDR3 contains 13 residues.

The gene calls are TRBV28 and TRBJ2-7; D gene ambiguous. There are 14 residues in the CDR3. Germline CDR1 is MDHEN and CDR2 is SYDVKM. V was clipped by 5 bases and J by 5 bases, with 16 bases between them. CDR3 in DNA: TGTGCCAGCAGTCGAATTGGGGTAGTCAACGAGCAGTACTTC. Translation: CASSRIGVVNEQYF.

The chain employs TRBV14 and TRBJ2-7, with 7 bases identical to TRBD1. CDR3 length equals 13 residues. Germline CDR1 and CDR2: SGHDN and FVKESK. V lost 4 bases, J lost 6 bases, and 6 bases stayed unmatched. CDR3 residues: CASSRQGMGEQYF. The CDR3 DNA sequence: TGTGCCAGCAGCCGACAGGGTATGGGCGAGCAGTACTTC.

This clonotype was seen a few times. The chain combines TRBV4-1 with TRBJ2-7; maybe TRBD2 (5 bases). Trimming took 2 bases from V and 7 from J, leaving 18 bases between them. This CDR3 contains 15 residues. Germline loops: CDR1 MGHRA, CDR2 YSYEKL. CDR3 nucleotides: TGCGCCAGCAGCCAACTCGCTGTAGGGCCGGGGGAGCAGTACTTC. Translation: CASSQLAVGPGEQYF.

The V call is TRBV6-5, the J call TRBJ2-4; TRBD1 agrees at 8 bases. Per the germline V gene, CDR1 is MNHEY and CDR2 is SVGAGI. J was trimmed by 5 bases and V by 0 bases; bases with no gene match: 3. The CDR3 has 15 amino acids. The CDR3 sequence: CASSYSNRGENIQYF. The CDR3 DNA reads TGTGCCAGCAGTTACTCGAACAGGGGGGAAAACATTCAGTACTTC.

This clonotype was recorded a few times. V gene TRBV29-1 combines with J gene TRBJ1-1; D not certain. The CDR3 contains 10 residues. V lost 6 bases, J lost 0 bases, and 2 bases lay in between. Germline V gives CDR1 SQVTM, CDR2 ANQGSEA. The CDR3 region is CSVVNTEAFF. In nucleotides, the CDR3 is TGCAGCGTGGTGAACACTGAAGCTTTCTTT. The entire variable domain, with the rest obtained from reference TRBV29-1 and TRBJ1-1, is as follows: SAVISQKPSRDICQRGTSLTIQCQVDSQVTMMFWYRQQPGQSLTLIATANQGSEATYESGFVIDKFPISRPNLTFSTLTVSNMSPEDSSIYLCSVVNTEAFFGQGTRLTVV.

The chain links TRBV6-6 to TRBJ2-5; tentatively, D is TRBD2 (7 bases). The CDR3 has 13 residues. The V gene's germline CDR1 is MNHNY and CDR2 SVGAGI (reference sequence). Trimming cost V 7 bases and J 7 bases, with 16 bases left between them. The CDR3 region has the DNA TGTGCCAGCACCGGGGGGCGTGTAGCGACCCAGTACTTC. Amino acids: CASTGGRVATQYF.